The clone carrying this TCR beta chain turned up a few times. The data stem from a study of T cells after yellow fever vaccination. TCRdb fed the 5' RACE reads into MiXCR, producing one record per CDR3 protein. This table has some 600,000 distinct CDR3 sequences, roughly a sixth appearing once. Sequenced material: PBMCs, taken more than 4 days after the first yellow fever vaccination. The source is a man younger than 35 who received the YFV17D yellow fever vaccine.

The DNA for the CDR3 is TGTGCCAGCAGTTTCCGGGGGGCCCTCAATCAGCCCCAGCATTTT. Its translation is CASSFRGALNQPQHF. The genes are TRBV12-3 or TRBV12-4 and TRBJ1-5, with D possibly TRBD1 on 6 matching bases. V was clipped by 3 bases and J by 3 bases, with 12 bases between them. The CDR3 totals 15 residues.